The 4 T cell receptor beta chains below come from one sample, sequenced in a study of cytomegalovirus exposure and HLA in healthy donors. 13 Jbeta primers and 60 Vbeta primers were used for the PCR. Produced via immunoSEQ multiplex PCR; TCRdb's table is partial and in-frame only. The sample records about 77,000 clones, approximately 78% being singletons. The sample consisted of PBMCs. These receptors all stem from a man aged 40-55 years in good health and CMV-seronegative.

This chain connects TRBV7-6 to TRBJ2-6; 9 bases match TRBD1. The CDR3 loop spans 17 amino acids. Losses at the gene ends were 5 bases for V and 0 bases for J; bases not matched to a gene: 5. Germline CDR1 SGHVS, CDR2 FNYEAQ. The CDR3 DNA reads as TGTGCCAGCAGCCCGGGACAGGGAATCTCTGGGGCCAACGTCCTGACTTTC. Amino acid sequence: CASSPGQGISGANVLTF. The full variable domain, in which reference TRBV7-6 and TRBJ2-6 provide the parts outside the CDR3, is GAGVSQSPRYKVTKRGQDVALRCDPISGHVSLYWYRQALGQGPEFLTYFNYEAQQDKSGLPNDRFSAERPEGSISTLTIQRTEQRDSAMYRCASSPGQGISGANVLTFGAGSRLTVL.

This chain connects TRBV28 to TRBJ2-2; possible D gene TRBD1, 6 bases. V was cut by 6 bases and J by 5 bases, with 16 bases left in between. The germline V gene encodes CDR1 MDHEN and CDR2 SYDVKM. CDR3 length equals 15 residues. The CDR3 nucleotides are TGTGCCAGCAGCTCTCGACAGGTTTTAACCGGGGAGCTGTTTTTT. Its translation is CASSSRQVLTGELFF.

The chain is built from TRBV11-3 and TRBJ2-2, with a tentative D call TRBD1 (5 bases). Trimming cost V 6 bases and J 6 bases, with 11 bases left between them. The CDR3 spans 13 residues. Germline CDR1 and CDR2: SGHNT and YENEEA. DNA of the CDR3: TGTGCCAGCAGAAGGGGTATTTCCGGGGAGCTGTTTTTT. Translation: CASRRGISGELFF.

The chain uses TRBV4-1 and TRBJ2-7; 7 bases map to TRBD2. Trimming cost V 2 bases and J 6 bases; bases outside gene matches: 4. This CDR3 spans 13 amino acids. Germline CDR1 is MGHRA and CDR2 is YSYEKL. DNA of the CDR3: TGCGCCAGCAGCCAATCTTGGGGGGGCGAGCAGTACTTC. It encodes CASSQSWGGEQYF.